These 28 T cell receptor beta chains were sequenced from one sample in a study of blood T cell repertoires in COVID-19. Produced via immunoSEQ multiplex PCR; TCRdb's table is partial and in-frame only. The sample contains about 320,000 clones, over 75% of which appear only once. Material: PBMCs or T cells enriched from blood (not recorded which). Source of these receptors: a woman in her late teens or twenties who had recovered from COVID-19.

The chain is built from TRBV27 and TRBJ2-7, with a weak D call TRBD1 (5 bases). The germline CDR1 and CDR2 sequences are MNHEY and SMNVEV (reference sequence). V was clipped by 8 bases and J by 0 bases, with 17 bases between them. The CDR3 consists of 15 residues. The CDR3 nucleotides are TGTGCCAGCGGATTACCGCAGGGCCCCTCCTACGAGCAGTACTTC. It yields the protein CASGLPQGPSYEQYF.

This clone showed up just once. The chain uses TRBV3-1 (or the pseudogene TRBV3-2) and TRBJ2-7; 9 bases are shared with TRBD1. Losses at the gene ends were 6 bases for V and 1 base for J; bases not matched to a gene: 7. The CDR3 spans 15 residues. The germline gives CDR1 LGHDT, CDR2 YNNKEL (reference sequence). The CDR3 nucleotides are TGTGCCAGCAGTTTACAGGGGGCGCGGTCCTACGAGCAGTACTTC. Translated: CASSLQGARSYEQYF.

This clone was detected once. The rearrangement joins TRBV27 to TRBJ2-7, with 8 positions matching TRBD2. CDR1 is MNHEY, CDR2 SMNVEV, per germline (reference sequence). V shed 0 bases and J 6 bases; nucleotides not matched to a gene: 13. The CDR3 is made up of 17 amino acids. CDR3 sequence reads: CASSLSSYRGLVSEQYF. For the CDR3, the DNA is TGTGCCAGCAGTTTATCTTCGTATAGGGGACTAGTCTCCGAGCAGTACTTC.

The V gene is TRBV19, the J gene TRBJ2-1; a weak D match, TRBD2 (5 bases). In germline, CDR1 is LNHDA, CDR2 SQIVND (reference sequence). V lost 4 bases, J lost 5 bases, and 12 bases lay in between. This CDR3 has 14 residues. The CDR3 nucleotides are TGTGCCAGTAGTACTAGCTGGTGGGACAATGAGCAGTTCTTC. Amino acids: CASSTSWWDNEQFF. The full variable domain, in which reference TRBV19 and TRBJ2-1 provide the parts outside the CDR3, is DGGITQSPKYLFRKEGQNVTLSCEQNLNHDAMYWYRQDPGQGLRLIYYSQIVNDFQKGDIAEGYSVSREKKESFPLTVTSAQKNPTAFYLCASSTSWWDNEQFFGPGTRLTVL.

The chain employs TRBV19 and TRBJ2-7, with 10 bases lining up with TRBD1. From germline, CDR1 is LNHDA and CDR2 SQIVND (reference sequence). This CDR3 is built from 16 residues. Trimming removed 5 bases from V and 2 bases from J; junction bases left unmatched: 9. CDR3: CASSDRGGQGAYEQYF. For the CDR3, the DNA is TGTGCCAGTAGTGACCGTGGAGGACAGGGGGCCTACGAGCAGTACTTC.

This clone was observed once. The CDR3 DNA reads as TGTGCCAGCAGCTTAATCAGCATCGGGGGAAACACCATATATTTT. As protein: CASSLISIGGNTIYF. V and J are TRBV7-9 and TRBJ1-3, with unresolved D. The ends were cut back, 2 bases at V and 4 bases at J, with 12 bases in the middle. From germline, CDR1 is SEHNR and CDR2 FQNEAQ (reference sequence). The CDR3 consists of 15 residues.

In DNA form, the CDR3 reads TGTGCCAGCTCACCTTACCGGGACAGGGCCTACGAGCAGTACTTC. This gives the protein CASSPYRDRAYEQYF. This chain links TRBV18 with TRBJ2-7; 9 nucleotides agree with TRBD1. The J segment lost 2 bases and the V segment lost 3 bases, leaving 5 bases of the junction unmatched. Germline V gene sequence: CDR1 KGHSH, CDR2 LQKENI. CDR3 length equals 15 residues. The full variable domain, completed using reference TRBV18 and TRBJ2-7, is NAGVMQNPRHLVRRRGQEARLRCSPMKGHSHVYWYRQLPEEGLKFMVYLQKENIIDESGMPKERFSAEFPKEGPSILRIQQVVRGDSAAYFCASSPYRDRAYEQYFGPGTRLTVT.

CDR3 coding DNA: TGTGCCAGCAGCTTGTTGGGTTTACGCGGCAATGAGCAGTTCTTC. Its protein product is CASSLLGLRGNEQFF. This sequence joins TRBV5-4 and TRBJ2-1; D unclear. V was pared by 1 base and J by 6 bases, with 14 bases between. The germline V gene encodes CDR1 SGHNT and CDR2 YYREEE (reference sequence). The CDR3 consists of 15 residues.

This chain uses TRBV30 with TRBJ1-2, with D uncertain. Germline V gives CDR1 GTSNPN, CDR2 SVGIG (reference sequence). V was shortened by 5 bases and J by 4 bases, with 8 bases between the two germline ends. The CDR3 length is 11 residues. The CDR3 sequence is CAWGVRYGYTF. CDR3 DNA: TGTGCCTGGGGGGTGCGCTATGGCTACACCTTC.

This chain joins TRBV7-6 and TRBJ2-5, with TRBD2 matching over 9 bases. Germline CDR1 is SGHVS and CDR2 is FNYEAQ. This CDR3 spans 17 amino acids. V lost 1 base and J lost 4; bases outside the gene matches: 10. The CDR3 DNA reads TGTGCCAGCAGCTTAGTTCATGGGCTAGCGGGGTCAGAGACCCAGTACTTC. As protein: CASSLVHGLAGSETQYF.

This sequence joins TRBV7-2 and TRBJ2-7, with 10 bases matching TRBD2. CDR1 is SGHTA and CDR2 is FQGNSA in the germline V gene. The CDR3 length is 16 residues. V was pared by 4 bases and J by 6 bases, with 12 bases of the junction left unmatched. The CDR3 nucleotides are TGTGCCAGCAGCTGGCGATCAGCGGGAGGGGACCGCGAGCAGTACTTC. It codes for CASSWRSAGGDREQYF.

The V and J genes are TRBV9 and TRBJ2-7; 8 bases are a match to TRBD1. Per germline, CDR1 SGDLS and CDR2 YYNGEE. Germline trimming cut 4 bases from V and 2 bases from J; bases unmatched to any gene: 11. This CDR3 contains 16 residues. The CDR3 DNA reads TGTGCCAGCAGCCCCAGGGGACAGGAATTGCCCTACGAGCAGTACTTC. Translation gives CASSPRGQELPYEQYF. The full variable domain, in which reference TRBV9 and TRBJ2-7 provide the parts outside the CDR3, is DSGVTQTPKHLITATGQRVTLRCSPRSGDLSVYWYQQSLDQGLQFLIQYYNGEERAKGNILERFSAQQFPDLHSELNLSSLELGDSALYFCASSPRGQELPYEQYFGPGTRLTVT.

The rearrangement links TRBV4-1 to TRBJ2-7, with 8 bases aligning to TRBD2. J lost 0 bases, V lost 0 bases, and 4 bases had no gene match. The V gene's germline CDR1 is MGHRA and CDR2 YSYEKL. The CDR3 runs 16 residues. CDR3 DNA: TGCGCCAGCAGCCAAGAAAGAGCGGGGGCCTCCTACGAGCAGTACTTC. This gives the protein CASSQERAGASYEQYF.

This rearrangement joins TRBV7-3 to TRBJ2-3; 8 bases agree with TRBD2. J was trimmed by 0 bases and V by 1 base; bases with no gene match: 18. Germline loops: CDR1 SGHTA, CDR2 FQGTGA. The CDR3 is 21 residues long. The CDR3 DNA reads TGTGCCAGCAGCTTAAAAGGCCCCTCGGGCGGTAGCGGGGAAAGCACAGATACGCAGTATTTT. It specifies CASSLKGPSGGSGESTDTQYF.

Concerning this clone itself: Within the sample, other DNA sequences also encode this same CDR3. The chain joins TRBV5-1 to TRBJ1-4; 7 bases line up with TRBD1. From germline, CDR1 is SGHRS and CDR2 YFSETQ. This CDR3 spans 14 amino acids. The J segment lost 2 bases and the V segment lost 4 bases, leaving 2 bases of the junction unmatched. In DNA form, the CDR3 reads TGCGCCAGCAGCCTCAGGGGGACTAATGAAAAACTGTTTTTT. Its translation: CASSLRGTNEKLFF.

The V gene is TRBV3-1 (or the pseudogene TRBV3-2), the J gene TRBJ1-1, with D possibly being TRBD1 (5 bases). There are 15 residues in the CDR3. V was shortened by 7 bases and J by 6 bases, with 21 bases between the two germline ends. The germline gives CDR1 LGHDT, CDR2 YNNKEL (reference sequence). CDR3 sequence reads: CASNVPGRGVAEAFF. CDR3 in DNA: TGTGCCAGCAACGTACCGGGTCGGGGGGTCGCTGAAGCTTTCTTT.

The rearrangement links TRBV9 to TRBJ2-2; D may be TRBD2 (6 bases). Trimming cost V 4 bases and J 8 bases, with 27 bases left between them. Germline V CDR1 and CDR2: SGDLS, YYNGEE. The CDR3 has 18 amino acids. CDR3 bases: TGTGCCAGCAGCCCCTACAAACTAGCTGCGTCCTCAGGGGGGGAGCTGTTTTTT. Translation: CASSPYKLAASSGGELFF.

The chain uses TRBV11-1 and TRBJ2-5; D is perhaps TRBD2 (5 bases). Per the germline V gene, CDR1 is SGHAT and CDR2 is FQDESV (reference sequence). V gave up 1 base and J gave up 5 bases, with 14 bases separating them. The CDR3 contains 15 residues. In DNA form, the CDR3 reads TGTGCCAGCAGCTTAGGTCGGCGGCTAGCCGAGACCCAGTACTTC. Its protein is CASSLGRRLAETQYF.

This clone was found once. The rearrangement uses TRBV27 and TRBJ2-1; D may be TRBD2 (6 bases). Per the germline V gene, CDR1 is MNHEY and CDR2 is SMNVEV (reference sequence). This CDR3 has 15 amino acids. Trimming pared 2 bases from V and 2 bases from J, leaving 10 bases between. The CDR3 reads CASSLLGGAYNEQFF. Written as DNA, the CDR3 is TGTGCCAGCAGTTTACTCGGGGGAGCCTACAATGAGCAGTTCTTC.

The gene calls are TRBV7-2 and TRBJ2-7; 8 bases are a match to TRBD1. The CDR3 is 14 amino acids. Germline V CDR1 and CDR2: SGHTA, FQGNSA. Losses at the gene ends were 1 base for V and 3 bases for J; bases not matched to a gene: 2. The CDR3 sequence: CASSLGTGLYEQYF. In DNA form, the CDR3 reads TGTGCCAGCAGCTTAGGGACAGGGCTCTACGAGCAGTACTTC.

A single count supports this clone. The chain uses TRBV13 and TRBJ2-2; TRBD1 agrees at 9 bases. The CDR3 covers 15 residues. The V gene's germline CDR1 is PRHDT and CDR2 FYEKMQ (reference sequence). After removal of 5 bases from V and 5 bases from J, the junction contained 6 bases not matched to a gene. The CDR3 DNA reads TGTGCCAGCAGCCACCGGGACAGGGTTACCGGGGAGCTGTTTTTT. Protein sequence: CASSHRDRVTGELFF. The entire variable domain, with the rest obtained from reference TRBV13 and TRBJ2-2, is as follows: AAGVIQSPRHLIKEKRETATLKCYPIPRHDTVYWYQQGPGQDPQFLISFYEKMQSDKGSIPDRFSAQQFSDYHSELNMSSLELGDSALYFCASSHRDRVTGELFFGEGSRLTVL.

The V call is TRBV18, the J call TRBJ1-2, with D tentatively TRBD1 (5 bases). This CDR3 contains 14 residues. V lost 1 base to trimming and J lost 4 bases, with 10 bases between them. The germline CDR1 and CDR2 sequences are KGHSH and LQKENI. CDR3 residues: CASSPRTGPYGYTF. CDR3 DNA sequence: TGTGCCAGCTCACCACGAACAGGCCCCTATGGCTACACCTTC.

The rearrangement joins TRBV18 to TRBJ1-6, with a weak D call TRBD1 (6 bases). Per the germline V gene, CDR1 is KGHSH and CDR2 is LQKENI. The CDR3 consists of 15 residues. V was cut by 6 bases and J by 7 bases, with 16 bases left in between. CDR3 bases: TGTGCCAGCTCCCGCAACAGGGAAGGCAATTCACCCCTCCACTTT. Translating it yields CASSRNREGNSPLHF.

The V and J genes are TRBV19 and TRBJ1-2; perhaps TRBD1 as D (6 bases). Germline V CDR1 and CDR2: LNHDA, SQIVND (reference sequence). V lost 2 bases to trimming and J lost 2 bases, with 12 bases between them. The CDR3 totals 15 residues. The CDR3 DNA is TGTGCCAGTAGTATACGGGACATCGGAAACTATGGCTACACCTTC. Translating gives CASSIRDIGNYGYTF.

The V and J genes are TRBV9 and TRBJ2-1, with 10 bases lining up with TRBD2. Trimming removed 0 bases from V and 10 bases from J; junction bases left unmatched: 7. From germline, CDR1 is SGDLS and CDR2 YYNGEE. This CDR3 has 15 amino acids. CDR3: CASSVVSGGAWEQFF. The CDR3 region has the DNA TGTGCCAGCAGCGTAGTCAGCGGGGGGGCATGGGAGCAGTTCTTC.

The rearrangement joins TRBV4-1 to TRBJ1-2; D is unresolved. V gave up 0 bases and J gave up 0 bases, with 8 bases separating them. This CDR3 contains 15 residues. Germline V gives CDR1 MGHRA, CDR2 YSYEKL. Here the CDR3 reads CASSQDSGTNYGYTF. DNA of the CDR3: TGCGCCAGCAGCCAAGATTCCGGGACTAACTATGGCTACACCTTC.

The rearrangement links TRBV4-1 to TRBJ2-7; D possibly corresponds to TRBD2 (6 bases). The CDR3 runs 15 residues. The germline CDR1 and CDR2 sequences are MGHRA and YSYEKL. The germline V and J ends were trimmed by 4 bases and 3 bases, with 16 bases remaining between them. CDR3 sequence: CASSPQDFGSYEQYF. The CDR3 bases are TGCGCCAGCAGCCCGCAGGACTTCGGGAGCTACGAGCAGTACTTC.

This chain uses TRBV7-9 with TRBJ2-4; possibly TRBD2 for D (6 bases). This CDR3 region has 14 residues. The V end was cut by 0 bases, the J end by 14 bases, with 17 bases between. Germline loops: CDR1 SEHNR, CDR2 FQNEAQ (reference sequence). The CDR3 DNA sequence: TGTGCCAGCAGCTTAGCGGAGGGATCGAGGGCGAAGTACTTC. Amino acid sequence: CASSLAEGSRAKYF.